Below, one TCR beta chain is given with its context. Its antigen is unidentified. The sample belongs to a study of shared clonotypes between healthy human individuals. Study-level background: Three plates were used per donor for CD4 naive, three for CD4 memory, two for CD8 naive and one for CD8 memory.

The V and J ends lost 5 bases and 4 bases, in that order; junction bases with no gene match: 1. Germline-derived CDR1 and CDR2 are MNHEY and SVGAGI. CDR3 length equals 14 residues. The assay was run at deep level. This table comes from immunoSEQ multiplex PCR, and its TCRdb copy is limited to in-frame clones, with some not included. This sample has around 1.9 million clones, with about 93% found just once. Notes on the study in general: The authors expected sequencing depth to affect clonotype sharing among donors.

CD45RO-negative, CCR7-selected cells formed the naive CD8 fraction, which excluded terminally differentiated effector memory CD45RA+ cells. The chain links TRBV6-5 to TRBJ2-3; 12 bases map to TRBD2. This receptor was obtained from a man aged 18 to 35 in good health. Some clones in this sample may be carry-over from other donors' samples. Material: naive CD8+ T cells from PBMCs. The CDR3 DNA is TGTGCCAGCAGTCTAGCGGGAGGGGCAGATACGCAGTATTTT. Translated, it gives CASSLAGGADTQYF.